A selection of T cell receptor beta chains follows, all from one sample in a study of blood T cell repertoires in COVID-19. The data were produced by immunoSEQ multiplex PCR, yet TCRdb's version contains in-frame clones alone and is incomplete. The table shows about 200,000 clones, with around 80% occurring only once. The sequenced sample consisted of peripheral blood. The source of these receptors is a woman in her seventies with acute or convalescent COVID-19. Both conserved end residues are part of each CDR3. D genes are given only for firm matches. The size entry is marked missing in some rows and otherwise reads once, few, many or a size class.

j_call: TRBJ2-7
v_call: TRBV4-1
clone_size: NA
d_call: TRBD1
cdr3_nt: TGCGCCAGCAGCCAAGACCCAACCGGGACAGGGATCTCCTACGAGCAGTACTTC
cdr3_aa: CASSQDPTGTGISYEQYF

j_call: TRBJ2-1
v_call: TRBV18
clone_size: NA
d_call: NA
cdr3_nt: TGTGCCAGCTCACCCATCGGAGATGAGCAGTTCTTC
cdr3_aa: CASSPIGDEQFF

j_call: TRBJ1-2
v_call: TRBV2
clone_size: NA
d_call: TRBD1
cdr3_nt: TGTGCCAGCAGGCCGGGACAGGGCTCGAACTATGGCTACACCTTC
cdr3_aa: CASRPGQGSNYGYTF

j_call: TRBJ2-7
v_call: TRBV9
clone_size: NA
d_call: TRBD2
cdr3_nt: TGTGCCCGCCGCGCGGCACGGGGCGGGGGGAGCTCCTACGAGCAGTACTTC
cdr3_aa: CARRAARGGGSSYEQYF

j_call: TRBJ1-6
v_call: TRBV21-1
clone_size: once
d_call: NA
cdr3_nt: TGTGCCAGCACCAACCGGGAGGGTGCCTCCTATAATTCACCCCTCCACTTT
cdr3_aa: CASTNREGASYNSPLHF

j_call: TRBJ2-7
v_call: TRBV10-3
clone_size: NA
d_call: TRBD1
cdr3_nt: TGTGCCATCAGTGACACGGGACAGAACTACGAGCAGTACTTC
cdr3_aa: CAISDTGQNYEQYF

j_call: TRBJ1-3
v_call: TRBV19
clone_size: NA
d_call: NA
cdr3_nt: TGTGCCAGTAGTATGGGCAGGGTCTCTGGAAACACCATATATTTT
cdr3_aa: CASSMGRVSGNTIYF

j_call: TRBJ1-5
v_call: TRBV11-2
clone_size: NA
d_call: NA
cdr3_nt: TGTGCCAGCAGCTTAGGGACACATCAGCCCCAGCATTTT
cdr3_aa: CASSLGTHQPQHF

j_call: TRBJ2-7
v_call: TRBV30
clone_size: many
d_call: TRBD2
cdr3_nt: TGTGCCTGGAGCCTCGGAAGGACTAGCGGGCCTTACGAGCAGTACTTC
cdr3_aa: CAWSLGRTSGPYEQYF

j_call: TRBJ1-5
v_call: TRBV29-1
clone_size: NA
d_call: TRBD1
cdr3_nt: TGCAGCGTGGGACAGCCGAATCAGCCCCAGCATTTT
cdr3_aa: CSVGQPNQPQHF

j_call: TRBJ2-3
v_call: TRBV5-1
clone_size: NA
d_call: TRBD1
cdr3_nt: TGCGCCAGCAGCTCCGGACAGGGGGCGATGATAATAGCAGATACGCAGTATTTT
cdr3_aa: CASSSGQGAMIIADTQYF

j_call: TRBJ1-4
v_call: TRBV25-1
clone_size: NA
d_call: TRBD1
cdr3_nt: TGTGCCAGCAGTGATCTTGGGACAGGGGGCAGTGGTAGTGAAAAACTGTTTTTT
cdr3_aa: CASSDLGTGGSGSEKLFF

j_call: TRBJ2-5
v_call: TRBV10-3
clone_size: NA
d_call: TRBD2
cdr3_nt: TGTGCCATCGGGGCTAGCGGGAGTGCGGGCCAAGAGACCCAGTACTTC
cdr3_aa: CAIGASGSAGQETQYF

j_call: TRBJ2-7
v_call: TRBV15
clone_size: NA
d_call: TRBD2
cdr3_nt: TGTGCCACCAGCCGATTAGCGGGAGGTAGCTACGAGCAGTACTTC
cdr3_aa: CATSRLAGGSYEQYF

j_call: TRBJ2-2
v_call: TRBV2
clone_size: NA
d_call: NA
cdr3_nt: TGTGCCAGCAGTGAGGCAGCGAACACCGGGGAGCTGTTTTTT
cdr3_aa: CASSEAANTGELFF

j_call: TRBJ1-1
v_call: TRBV3-1/TRBV3-2
clone_size: NA
d_call: TRBD1
cdr3_nt: TGTGCCAGCAGCTTCCGACAGGGAGGTACTGAAGCTTTCTTT
cdr3_aa: CASSFRQGGTEAFF

j_call: TRBJ1-1
v_call: TRBV3-1/TRBV3-2
clone_size: NA
d_call: TRBD1
cdr3_nt: TGTGCCAGCAGCCTATGGGACAGGGGAGGGACTGAAGCTTTCTTT
cdr3_aa: CASSLWDRGGTEAFF

j_call: TRBJ2-1
v_call: TRBV9
clone_size: NA
d_call: NA
cdr3_nt: TGTGCCAGCAGCGTAGCCGAGTGGTATGAGCAGTTCTTC
cdr3_aa: CASSVAEWYEQFF

j_call: TRBJ2-1
v_call: TRBV28
clone_size: NA
d_call: TRBD2
cdr3_nt: TGTGCCAGCAGGACTAGCACACGGTCGGAGCAGTTCTTC
cdr3_aa: CASRTSTRSEQFF

j_call: TRBJ2-7
v_call: TRBV11-2
clone_size: NA
d_call: TRBD2
cdr3_nt: TGTGCCAGCAGCTCACTAGCGGGAGGGTACGAGCAGTACTTC
cdr3_aa: CASSSLAGGYEQYF

j_call: TRBJ1-2
v_call: TRBV6-2/TRBV6-3
clone_size: NA
d_call: TRBD1
cdr3_nt: TGTGCCAGCAGTTTCTGGACAGGTGGCTACACCTTC
cdr3_aa: CASSFWTGGYTF

j_call: TRBJ2-1
v_call: TRBV10-3
clone_size: NA
d_call: TRBD1
cdr3_nt: TGTGCCATCAGCACAGGGGGCGATGAGCAGTTCTTC
cdr3_aa: CAISTGGDEQFF

j_call: TRBJ1-1
v_call: TRBV2
clone_size: NA
d_call: NA
cdr3_nt: TGTGCCAGCATGGGGCAGGGCGGCACTGAAGCTTTCTTT
cdr3_aa: CASMGQGGTEAFF

j_call: TRBJ1-6
v_call: TRBV5-1
clone_size: NA
d_call: NA
cdr3_nt: TGCGCCAGCAGCTTGCCAGGGGAAGGCTCACCCCTCCACTTT
cdr3_aa: CASSLPGEGSPLHF

j_call: TRBJ1-4
v_call: TRBV28
clone_size: NA
d_call: NA
cdr3_nt: TGTGCCAGCGGGGAGGGACACCTGGAAAAACTGTTTTTT
cdr3_aa: CASGEGHLEKLFF

j_call: TRBJ1-2
v_call: TRBV5-5
clone_size: NA
d_call: TRBD1
cdr3_nt: TGTGCCAGCAGCTCTCCCCTAGCTAAGACAGGGGTTTATGGCTACACCTTC
cdr3_aa: CASSSPLAKTGVYGYTF

j_call: TRBJ1-5
v_call: TRBV19
clone_size: NA
d_call: NA
cdr3_nt: TGTGCCAGTGAACAGGGCAGCAATCAGCCCCAGCATTTT
cdr3_aa: CASEQGSNQPQHF

j_call: TRBJ1-5
v_call: TRBV30
clone_size: NA
d_call: NA
cdr3_nt: TGTGCCTGGAGTGTAACCGCAGGGGTGGATCAGCCCCAGCATTTT
cdr3_aa: CAWSVTAGVDQPQHF

j_call: TRBJ2-1
v_call: TRBV6-5
clone_size: NA
d_call: TRBD2
cdr3_nt: TGTGCCAGCAATTCTCGCGGGAGGGCCCTCGATGAGCAGTTCTTC
cdr3_aa: CASNSRGRALDEQFF

j_call: TRBJ2-2
v_call: TRBV5-1
clone_size: NA
d_call: TRBD1
cdr3_nt: TGCGCCAGCAGCTTGCTTTCAGGGGGGAACACCGGGGAGCTGTTTTTT
cdr3_aa: CASSLLSGGNTGELFF

j_call: TRBJ1-3
v_call: TRBV18
clone_size: NA
d_call: NA
cdr3_nt: NA
cdr3_aa: CASSTASLETPYIF

j_call: TRBJ2-5
v_call: TRBV2
clone_size: NA
d_call: NA
cdr3_nt: TGTGCCAGCAGTGAGGAGGGATCAGAGACCCAGTACTTC
cdr3_aa: CASSEEGSETQYF

j_call: TRBJ1-1
v_call: TRBV7-2
clone_size: NA
d_call: TRBD1
cdr3_nt: TGTGCCAGCAGCACCGGGACAGCGAACACTGAAGCTTTCTTT
cdr3_aa: CASSTGTANTEAFF

j_call: TRBJ2-3
v_call: TRBV5-4
clone_size: few
d_call: TRBD2
cdr3_nt: TGTGCCAGCAGCCCCGGGACTAGCGGGAGGTCTACGCAGTATTTT
cdr3_aa: CASSPGTSGRSTQYF

j_call: TRBJ1-2
v_call: TRBV18
clone_size: NA
d_call: TRBD1
cdr3_nt: TGTGCCAGCTCGGACAGGGGGCAAGAGGGCTACACCTTC
cdr3_aa: CASSDRGQEGYTF

j_call: TRBJ1-1
v_call: TRBV30
clone_size: NA
d_call: NA
cdr3_nt: TGTGCCTGGAGTGCCCGGAGGGTAGCTTTCTTT
cdr3_aa: CAWSARRVAFF